This T cell receptor beta chain is drawn from a study of cytomegalovirus exposure and HLA in healthy donors (dated by TCRdb to between 2016 and 2019). For the study in its entirety: An earlier analysis of 587 of the donors reported 250 to 350 Gb of sequence data and some 120 million unique TCR beta sequences from some 180 million T cells. About 320 gigabases of sequencing data and approximately 93 million unique TCR sequences were included in an early release covering about 700 HLA-typed donors. Of the roughly 400 genotyped donors, over 65% fell in the genetic ancestry cluster associated with self-reported Caucasian donors. The study aimed to test whether cataloging public T cell receptors could reveal signatures of past pathogen exposure. The T cell repertoires of some 700 subjects were profiled by immunosequencing and related to cytomegalovirus serostatus. Besides the first cohort of some 670 subjects, a separate validation cohort made up of 120 different subjects was used. To predict cytomegalovirus infection status, the study combined high-throughput TCR immunosequencing, statistical association of individual TCRs with disease status, and machine learning. A later analysis re-analyzed previously published TCR beta repertoires from 660 or so donors and added high-resolution HLA genotyping to study TCR occurrence patterns. Rather than using new phenotypic data, the later analysis identified candidate immune exposures from TCR beta sequences and from how often those sequences occurred across donors. In an earlier analysis of a few hundred of the donors, high-throughput TCR beta sequencing was used to judge whether each TCR beta V gene segment behaved as functional or pseudogenic. Donor age, sex, ethnicity and CMV serostatus were compiled together with the repertoire data. Genome-wide SNP genotypes for about 65% of the 666 donors were used in a later genetic analysis, which treated that subset as a discovery cohort. Every repertoire in the discovery cohort had been generated on one and the same sequencing platform. HLA typing covered class I and class II loci at four-digit resolution. The number of donors typed differed by locus, with roughly 629-640 for A, B, C, DRB1 and DQB1, around 520 for DQA1, 600 to 610 for DPA1, and roughly 450 for DPB1. Several DR-DQ haplotypes were treated as single units for association and clustering because of strong linkage in the cohort. On average, roughly 240,000 unique TCR beta nucleotide sequences were sequenced per donor among more than 350 genotyped donors of the cohort, with roughly 18% of those sequences being non-productive. Broad study findings and their caveats: According to a later analysis, most CMV-associated TCR beta chains appeared to be HLA-restricted, and the HLA associations seemed to be driven largely by CMV exposure. Several of the top co-occurrence clusters appeared to be linked to parvovirus B19, influenza, CMV and Epstein-Barr virus, according to a later analysis. In an earlier analysis of roughly 500 of the donors, most TCR beta V segments appeared in productive rearrangements about 87% or about 30% of the time, broadly matching IMGT annotations. Across donors, most TCR sequences were observed very rarely, whereas some public TCRs were present in many individuals. A further reported finding was that TCR beta sequences accurately predicted the HLA-A and HLA-B alleles for most subjects in the first cohort. In a later analysis, HLA-associated TCR beta chains showed more clonal expansion and lower generation probabilities than non-associated chains that were equally common. Strong co-occurrence of HLA alleles, especially DR and DQ, made assigning TCR associations to individual alleles difficult. Roughly uniform sequencing depth across donors was assumed in presence/absence analyses, although this assumption may not hold. In vitro tests confirmed that a few of the cytomegalovirus-associated TCR beta chains recognize cytomegalovirus antigens. A cluster of highly shared sequence variants was judged likely to be a technical artifact of the sequencing pipeline. According to a later analysis, TCR association rates differed among HLA loci, with DRB1 alleles showing the most associated TCRs and HLA-C alleles showing the fewest. Cytomegalovirus status was reported to be diagnosed by the classifier with high specificity and sensitivity in both the original and validation cohorts. In this cohort, only TCR beta chains were sequenced, and detectable features were limited by the absence of alpha or paired-chain data. The earlier analysis of 450 to 700 of the donors excluded 15 to 20 rarely observed V segments, including chromosome 9 orphons, because counts were too low. Correlated functional status among segregating V segments might be attributable to linkage disequilibrium, but an unknown experimental factor could not be ruled out. A later genetic analysis reported fewer N-insertions in productive TCRs among donors in an Asian-associated ancestry cluster than the approximately 670-donor mean. The authors suggested that the approach could potentially be generalized to other disease states and immunological phenotypes. In a later genetic analysis, a missense DCLRE1C variant was associated with V-gene and J-gene trimming of TCR beta chains, and the association was replicated in an independent cohort. The study gave a list of under 200 TCR beta chains associated with cytomegalovirus. Because some donors lacked HLA typing at each locus, the association tests relied only on the typed subset. Immune exposure information for the cohort was limited to CMV serostatus. Specific HLA alleles were associated with 15,000 to 20,000 TCR beta sequences at a false discovery rate of 0.05 in a later analysis.

The receptor library was made with the immunoSEQ multiplex PCR assay. For the multiplex PCR, a mixture combining 60 forward primers for TCR Vbeta segments and 13 reverse primers for TCR Jbeta segments was used. Amplification of the CDR3 region of rearranged TCR beta genes was performed with a multiplex PCR assay on genomic DNA. The amplified TCR beta libraries were sequenced on the Illumina HiSeq System as 87-base-pair reads. In the original analysis: A later analysis tallied 75 million to 85 million unique TCR beta chains across the 650 to 750 repertoires, and some 12 million of those chains were shared by two or more donors. Raw reads were error-corrected and collapsed into unique sequences with a nearest-neighbor algorithm that merged closely related sequences to remove PCR and sequencing errors. V, D and J gene segments were assigned by aligning CDR3 sequences to IMGT reference sequences. For a sequence to be retained, at least a six-nucleotide match to both a V gene segment and a J gene segment was required. Rearrangements were classified as productive when the CDR3 lacked stop codons and remained in frame with V and J, and all other rearrangements were classified as non-productive. Following IMGT convention, CDR3 was defined as the stretch from the second conserved V-encoded cysteine up to the conserved J-encoded phenylalanine. In an earlier analysis of around 600 of the donors, sequences lacking an unambiguous match to a single V gene segment were excluded. An earlier analysis of fewer than 650 of the donors classified V segments as functional when productive rearrangements were above 56.7% and as segregating when the standard deviation between donors was above 5%. A statistical classification framework was built to diagnose cytomegalovirus status from the catalog of TCR beta chain sequences. In a later analysis, V and J genes were assigned by comparing TCR nucleotide sequences against IMGT/GENE-DB human TR gene sequences. In a later analysis, CDR3 sequences and most-parsimonious VDJ recombination scenarios were assigned using the TCRdist pipeline. In a later analysis, every TCR beta chain was defined by the combination of its CDR3 amino acid sequence and its V-gene family, and reads without a unique V-gene family were dropped. A later analysis removed 500 to 600 highly shared, low-generation-probability nucleotide sequences to deal with suspected cross-contamination and a sequencing artifact. A later analysis calculated a clonal expansion index for each public chain from normalized within-repertoire ranks of inferred template counts. In a later analysis, generation probabilities were computed using a VDJ recombination model fitted to out-of-frame rearrangements, and the results were checked against IGoR. In a later analysis, TCR-TCR, TCR-HLA and TCR-CMV co-occurrence was scored with hypergeometric tests, and a repertoire-size bias correction was applied to TCR pairs. False discovery rates were estimated in a later analysis by permuting HLA or CMV assignments 20 times. In a later analysis, co-occurring TCRs were grouped using DBSCAN, and TCRdist sequence similarity was added for clustering within HLA-allele-positive subsets. Repertoires with fewer than 30,000 or more than 120,000 public chains were left out of co-occurrence clustering, as were five repertoires with anomalous nucleotide sharing. Drawn from immuneACCESS, this table holds only the in-frame rearrangements with V and J called that TCRdb kept. Clones are partly lost; checked studies trace under half to an unresolved V gene and leave the rest unexplained. Clone size and V and J calls were adopted from that table, with D and trimming inferred from the DNA. This sample has 140,000 to 150,000 clones in its table, and approximately 91% of those were observed once. Around 0.5% of the sample belongs to the ten largest clones.

The cohort was made up of roughly 670 healthy bone marrow donors. At the time of sampling, every cohort member was nominally healthy, though immune exposures that went unrecorded were likely present. The donor tested CMV seronegative and was one of the 352 seronegative cohort members. A peripheral blood sample was collected from each donor, and TCR beta sequencing was performed on peripheral blood mononuclear cells. Genomic DNA extraction from the blood cell samples was performed with the Qiagen DNeasy Blood Extraction Kit. Of note for this clone: The antigen it binds to is not known. No clone much larger than this one lies a single base away; base qualities are absent.

The sequence came from a woman in her thirties or forties in good health and CMV-seronegative. Input material: PBMCs.

The CDR3 sequence is CSVEIGGTDTQYF. The DNA sequence is TGCAGCGTTGAGATAGGGGGCACAGATACGCAGTATTTT. The sequence joins TRBV29-1 to TRBJ2-3; matching of 5 bases hints at TRBD1 as the D gene. The CDR1 and CDR2 encoded by the germline V gene are SQVTM and ANQGSEA. Its CDR3 holds 13 amino acids, cysteine through phenylalanine. Just the 39-base CDR3 DNA is kept, in frame starting at base 1. V gives up 3 bases and J gives up 1 base, and the segment between their germline ends measures 8 bases.